This passage covers 6 T cell receptor beta chains from one sample sequenced in a study of blood T cell repertoires in COVID-19 (dated by TCRdb to 2020 to 2022). Library method: the immunoSEQ multiplex PCR assay. TCRdb's version of the immuneACCESS table is confined to in-frame rearrangements and falls short of the full clone set. An unresolved V gene accounts for under half of the shortfall where checked; the remainder is of unknown origin. A total of approximately 390,000 clones appear in this sample, 70% to 90% of them only once. Approximately 2% of the sample rests with the top ten. The sample consisted of PBMCs or T cells enriched from blood (not recorded which). All receptors come from a middle-aged woman with acute COVID-19.

This clone came up once. The junction differs from germline at one of its ends, possibly a read error. The CDR3: CTSGQGATF. The CDR3 DNA reads as TGCACTTCCGGGCAGGGGGCTACCTTT. The V call is TRBV29-1, the J call TRBJ1-1, with TRBD1 matching 8 bases. CDR1 and CDR2 from the germline V gene are SQVTM and ANQGSEA. CDR3 size: 9 residues.

The chain carries TRBV19 and TRBJ2-7; 8 bases are a match to TRBD2. Germline V lookup: CDR1 LNHDA, CDR2 SQIVND (reference sequence). Trimming took 3 bases from V and 2 from J; bases not matched to a gene: 3. CDR3 length: 14 residues. CDR3 protein: CASSIGGVAYEQYF. CDR3 sequence (DNA): TGTGCCAGTAGTATCGGGGGGGTCGCCTACGAGCAGTACTTC. Complete variable domain (other parts from reference TRBV19 and TRBJ2-7): DGGITQSPKYLFRKEGQNVTLSCEQNLNHDAMYWYRQDPGQGLRLIYYSQIVNDFQKGDIAEGYSVSREKKESFPLTVTSAQKNPTAFYLCASSIGGVAYEQYFGPGTRLTVT.

The rearrangement uses TRBV27 and TRBJ1-2; D is possibly TRBD1 (6 bases). The length of the CDR3 is 14 residues. Germline V CDR1 and CDR2: MNHEY, SMNVEV (reference sequence). V lost 6 bases to trimming and J lost 4 bases, with 15 bases between them. In DNA form, the CDR3 reads TGTGCCAGCAGCTACAGGGATGTAGGCTATGGCTACACCTTC. As protein: CASSYRDVGYGYTF.

V and J are TRBV2 and TRBJ2-7; 10 bases match TRBD2. The CDR3 totals 13 residues. With 8 bases clipped from V and 3 bases from J, the junction kept 4 bases outside the gene matches. Per germline, CDR1 SNHLY and CDR2 FYNNEI. The CDR3 DNA follows: TGTGCCAGCGGATGGACTAGCGGCTACGAGCAGTACTTC. It is translated as CASGWTSGYEQYF.

This clone has just one count. The chain recombines TRBV19 with TRBJ1-5, with a tentative D call TRBD1 (6 bases). Trimming took 6 bases from V and 4 from J, leaving 22 bases between them. Per germline, CDR1 LNHDA and CDR2 SQIVND (reference sequence). This CDR3 comprises 17 residues. The CDR3 region has the DNA TGTGCCAGTAGCACCAGACCTTACAGGGTTTTTAATCAGCCCCAGCATTTT. This codes for CASSTRPYRVFNQPQHF.

This chain uses TRBV30 with TRBJ1-2; no definite D call. Germline V gene data show CDR1 as GTSNPN and CDR2 as SVGIG (reference sequence). This CDR3 has 11 amino acids. V was trimmed by 2 bases and J by 2 bases, leaving 3 bases between them. The CDR3 DNA sequence: TGTGCCTGGAGTATAAACTATGGCTACACCTTC. It encodes CAWSINYGYTF.